Sequencing of this T cell receptor (beta chain) was carried out in a study of shared clonotypes between healthy human individuals. The CDR3 has 10 amino acids. Trimming cost V 6 bases and J 6 bases, with 5 bases left between them. Germline assignment: CDR1 MDHEN and CDR2 SYDVKM. Using immunoSEQ multiplex PCR, the repertoire was profiled, and TCRdb retains in-frame clones only, with some absent. The sample yields about 1.4 million clones, around 97% seen once. The receptor was derived from a man aged 25 to 45 in good health. The V call is TRBV28, the J call TRBJ1-1, with D uncertain. Sequencing input: naive CD4+ T cells sorted from blood. As to subset: CD45RA+ positively selected. This CDR3 is CASRGPEAFF. For the CDR3, the DNA is TGTGCCAGCAGAGGTCCTGAAGCTTTCTTT.